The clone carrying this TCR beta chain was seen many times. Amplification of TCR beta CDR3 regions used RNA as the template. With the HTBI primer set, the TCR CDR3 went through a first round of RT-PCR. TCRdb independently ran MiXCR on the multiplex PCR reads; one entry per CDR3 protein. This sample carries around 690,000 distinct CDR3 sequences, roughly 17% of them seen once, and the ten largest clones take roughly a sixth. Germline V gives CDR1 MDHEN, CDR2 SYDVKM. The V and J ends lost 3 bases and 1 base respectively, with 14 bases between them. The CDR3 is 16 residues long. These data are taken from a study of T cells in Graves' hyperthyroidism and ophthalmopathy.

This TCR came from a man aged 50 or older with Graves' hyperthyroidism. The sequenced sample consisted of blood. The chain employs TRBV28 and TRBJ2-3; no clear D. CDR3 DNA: TGTGCCAGCAGTTTCTTGATAGACGGCGGCACAGATACGCAGTATTTT. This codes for CASSFLIDGGTDTQYF.